The 23 T cell receptor beta chains below come from one sample, sequenced in a study of CD8+CD57+ T cells in acquired aplastic anemia. Genomic DNA provided the template from which TCR beta VDJ and CDR3 profiles were obtained. TCRdb processed the reads anew with MiXCR; each CDR3 protein has one entry. The repertoire consists of 55,000 to 80,000 distinct CDR3 sequences, with roughly 50% occurring once and the leading ten covering about 8.3%. Sample: sorted CD4+, CD8+, or CD8+CD57+ T cells (not recorded which) from PBMCs. The receptors here all came from a human donor in good health, serving as a control.

The chain has TRBV2 and TRBJ1-2, with 8 nucleotides matching TRBD1. J was trimmed by 8 bases and V by 3 bases; bases with no gene match: 8. Germline V gene sequence: CDR1 SNHLY, CDR2 FYNNEI. The CDR3 covers 14 residues. This CDR3 reads CASSEANRGGGYTF. For the CDR3, the DNA is TGTGCCAGCAGTGAGGCAAACAGGGGGGGCGGCTACACCTTC.

In the case of this clonotype: The junction departs from germline at one end; a sequencing error may be responsible. This CDR3 reads CAGSEEGGETQHF. For the CDR3, the DNA is TGCGCCGGCAGTGAAGAGGGTGGGGAGACCCAGCACTTC. The chain links TRBV10-1 to TRBJ2-5; D is perhaps TRBD2 (5 bases). The CDR3 extends over 13 amino acids. Germline values: CDR1 WNHNN, CDR2 SYGVQD (reference sequence).

As DNA, the CDR3 is TGCGCCAGCAGCGCCGGACAGCCTAATGAAAAACTGTTTTTT. Translating it yields CASSAGQPNEKLFF. The chain couples TRBV5-1 to TRBJ1-4; a weak D match, TRBD1 (6 bases). Per the germline V gene, CDR1 is SGHRS and CDR2 is YFSETQ. CDR3 length: 14 residues. V was shortened by 4 bases and J by 3 bases, with 10 bases between the two germline ends.

Worth noting for this clonotype: Germline and junction disagree at one end, which may indicate a read error. The genes are TRBV6-5 and TRBJ1-4; possibly TRBD1 for D (6 bases). The CDR3 length is 14 residues. Germline CDR1 is MNHEY and CDR2 is SVGAGI. The CDR3 loop reads CASSYGGEGEKLSF. The CDR3 coding sequence is TGTGCCAGCAGTTATGGAGGGGAGGGGGAAAAACTGTCTTTT.

J is TRBJ2-3 and V is TRBV12-1; the table gives TRBD1 as D, unverified against the DNA. TRBV12-1 is classified as a pseudogene. The length of the CDR3 is 19 residues. This CDR3 reads CASSMPKRGVRRCTDTQYF. The CDR3 DNA sequence: TGTGCCAGCAGCATGCCAAAGCGGGGCGTTAGAAGATGCACAGATACGCAGTATTTT.

The chain is built from TRBV10-1 and TRBJ1-2; 7 nucleotides agree with TRBD1. The CDR3 runs 13 residues. J gave up 5 bases and V 10 bases, and 10 bases lay outside the gene matches. Germline CDR1 and CDR2: WNHNN and SYGVQD (reference sequence). CDR3 in DNA: TGCGCCAAAAGGGGGCTAAAGGCATATGGCTACACCTTC. Protein sequence: CAKRGLKAYGYTF.

The genes are TRBV2 and TRBJ1-4, with 10 bases lining up with TRBD1. CDR1 is SNHLY and CDR2 is FYNNEI in the germline V gene. J gave up 5 bases and V 3 bases, and 3 bases lay outside the gene matches. The CDR3 loop spans 15 amino acids. CDR3 protein: CASSDGQGVNEKLFF. Here the CDR3 DNA reads TGTGCCAGCAGTGACGGACAGGGGGTAAATGAAAAACTGTTTTTT.

This clonotype was seen repeatedly, ten times or more. The chain combines TRBV6-1 with TRBJ1-4; D is ambiguous. Trimming stripped 6 bases from V and 4 bases from J, with 6 bases between. CDR3 length: 12 amino acids. Germline V CDR1 and CDR2: MNHNS, SASEGT. Here the CDR3 reads CASREFNEKLFF. DNA for the CDR3: TGTGCCAGCAGGGAATTTAATGAAAAACTGTTTTTT.

This clonotype was counted ten times or more. The chain employs TRBV7-6 and TRBJ2-7, with D tentatively TRBD1 (5 bases). V was trimmed by 4 bases and J by 3 bases, leaving 13 bases between them. Germline-derived CDR1 and CDR2 are SGHVS and FNYEAQ. The CDR3 is 14 amino acids. CDR3 in DNA: TGTGCCAGCAGCTCAGGGATTGGCAGCTACGAGCAGTACTTC. Its translation: CASSSGIGSYEQYF.

This sequence joins TRBV19 and TRBJ1-1; D not resolved. Germline lookup yields CDR1 LNHDA and CDR2 SQIVND (reference sequence). This CDR3 has 13 residues. V was trimmed by 6 bases and J by 3 bases, leaving 11 bases between them. The chain's CDR3 is CASRDVSDTEAFF. The CDR3 nucleotides are TGTGCCAGTAGAGATGTATCGGACACTGAAGCTTTCTTT.

This clonotype was recorded many times. The J gene is TRBJ2-2, the V gene TRBV20-1; 8 nucleotides line up with TRBD1. V dropped 6 bases and J dropped 3; count of bases not matched to a gene: 9. The CDR3 sequence is 15 residues long. From germline, CDR1 is DFQATT and CDR2 SNEGSKA (reference sequence). CDR3 in amino acids: CSARTMTGDTGELFF. In DNA, the CDR3 is TGCAGTGCCCGTACAATGACAGGGGACACCGGGGAGCTGTTTTTT.

The gene calls are TRBV7-9 and TRBJ2-7; D is ambiguous. CDR3 length: 11 amino acids. The germline V gene encodes CDR1 SEHNR and CDR2 FQNEAQ (reference sequence). Deletions cut 5 bases from V and 7 bases from J, with 9 bases between. The CDR3 protein is CASSVNREQYF. In nucleotides, the CDR3 is TGTGCCAGCAGCGTCAATCGGGAGCAGTACTTC.

This clonotype was counted between two and nine times. This rearrangement joins TRBV29-1 to TRBJ2-3; D is perhaps TRBD2 (7 bases). Germline CDR1 is SQVTM and CDR2 is ANQGSEA. Trimming removed 4 bases at V and 7 bases at J, with 12 bases between. This CDR3 is built from 12 residues. This CDR3 is CSVGGGANTQYF. The CDR3 DNA reads TGCAGCGTTGGAGGGGGGGCAAATACGCAGTATTTT.

A note on this clonotype: The CDR3 ends on some other residue instead of the conserved phenylalanine or tryptophan, so this is likely a read error. The chain couples TRBV7-6 to TRBJ1-1, with D uncertain. The CDR3 extends over 13 amino acids. V was pared by 6 bases and J by 6 bases, with 14 bases between. Germline V gives CDR1 SGHVS, CDR2 FNYEAQ. In nucleotides, the CDR3 is TGTGCCAGCAGTCCGTCGGCGTTCCCTGAAGCTTTCCTT. Protein: CASSPSAFPEAFL.

CDR3 loop: CASSLVLAGTAFF. In nucleotides, the CDR3 is TGTGCCAGCAGCTTAGTCCTAGCGGGGACGGCGTTCTTC. This chain uses TRBV4-2 with TRBJ2-1, with TRBD2 matching over 9 bases. The CDR3 is 13 amino acids. Germline CDR1 reads LGHNA; CDR2 reads YNFKEQ. V was clipped by 5 bases and J by 15 bases; unmatched bases: 11.

The chain joins TRBV9 to TRBJ1-1, with 9 bases that match TRBD1. Germline V lookup: CDR1 SGDLS, CDR2 YYNGEE. There are 14 residues in the CDR3. The J segment lost 3 bases and the V segment lost 3 bases, leaving 3 bases of the junction unmatched. CDR3 coding DNA: TGTGCCAGCAGCGCGAGGACAGGGGACACTGAAGCTTTCTTT. Translating gives CASSARTGDTEAFF.

This clonotype was counted a few times. J is TRBJ1-5 and V is TRBV9; TRBD1 is a possible D gene (6 bases). Trimming took off 0 bases at V and 2 bases at J, with 9 bases between the two ends. The CDR3 consists of 15 residues. Per germline, CDR1 SGDLS and CDR2 YYNGEE. CDR3 amino acids: CASSVAGEGNQPQHF. In DNA, the CDR3 is TGTGCCAGCAGCGTAGCAGGGGAGGGCAATCAGCCCCAGCATTTT.

The J gene is TRBJ2-3, the V gene TRBV4-2; 16 nucleotides line up with TRBD2. There are 18 residues in the CDR3. Germline trimming cut 0 bases from V and 6 bases from J; bases unmatched to any gene: 6. Germline lookup yields CDR1 LGHNA and CDR2 YNFKEQ. As DNA, the CDR3 is TGTGCCAGCAGCCAAGATTTGGGACTAGCGGGGGGGCCTGATACGCAGTATTTT. This translates into CASSQDLGLAGGPDTQYF.

The V and J genes are TRBV15 and TRBJ2-3, with D unresolved. Germline V gives CDR1 LNHNV, CDR2 YYDKDF (reference sequence). The CDR3 length is 13 residues. V shed 3 bases and J shed 0 bases, with 4 bases lying between them. The CDR3 region has the DNA TGTGCCACCAGCAGCGGGAGCACAGATACGCAGTATTTT. It specifies CATSSGSTDTQYF.

This clonotype appeared many times. The chain has TRBV7-9 and TRBJ2-5; D may correspond to TRBD1 or TRBD2 (6 bases each). V lost 1 base and J lost 2, with 17 bases in between. CDR1 SEHNR and CDR2 FQNEAQ come from the germline V gene (reference sequence). This CDR3 spans 17 amino acids. The CDR3 sequence is CASSLGRDTEGQETQYF. CDR3 nucleotides: TGTGCCAGCAGCTTAGGGAGGGACACCGAGGGACAAGAGACCCAGTACTTC.

Comments on this clonotype: This CDR3 fails to terminate in the conserved phenylalanine or tryptophan, so it likely reflects a read error. It is unclear where the CDR3 begins or ends on the DNA, so no DNA is shown, and the CDR3 is as TCRdb lists it. This chain joins TRBV24-1 and TRBJ2-7; whether TRBD2, the table's D call, matches the DNA was not checked. Germline lookup yields CDR1 KGHDR and CDR2 SFDVKD. The CDR3 is 12 residues long, ends included. CDR3 protein: CATSDSLAGRLL.

The table lists this clonotype with a count of one. In DNA, the CDR3 is TGTGCCACCAGCAGCGACAGGGGTTTGACTGAAGCTTTCTTT. It codes for CATSSDRGLTEAFF. V and J are TRBV15 and TRBJ1-1, with 8 nucleotides matching TRBD1. Germline values: CDR1 LNHNV, CDR2 YYDKDF (reference sequence). V shed 3 bases and J 5 bases; nucleotides not matched to a gene: 5. The CDR3 length is 14 residues.

The rearrangement uses TRBV7-2 and TRBJ1-2; no clear D. Germline V lookup: CDR1 SGHTA, CDR2 FQGNSA. This CDR3 contains 11 residues. The V end lost 2 bases, the J end lost 5 bases, and 3 bases lay between the germline ends. DNA of the CDR3: TGTGCCAGCAGCTTAATGTATGGCTACACCTTC. It is translated as CASSLMYGYTF.